What follows is one TCR beta chain and its context. The antigen is undetermined. Germline loops: CDR1 MNHNS, CDR2 SASEGT. This CDR3 region has 12 residues. The ends were cut back, 7 bases at V and 4 bases at J, with 8 bases in the middle. Treatment given: oral pan-JAK inhibitor, 5-10 mg twice daily. This entry comes from a study of CD8+ T cells in alopecia areata. Study conclusions and caveats: Greater clonality was observed in lesional scalp samples, especially alopecia totalis/universalis, versus normal scalp.

In each case, RNA was isolated and then reverse transcribed into cDNA as the sequencing template. Using immunoSEQ multiplex PCR, the repertoire was profiled, and TCRdb retains in-frame clones only, with some absent. This table holds approximately 280,000 clones, roughly 60% found once. This clonotype was obtained from a human donor with alopecia areata. The source material was CD4+ T cells sorted from blood, sampled at week 24, from a patient treated with tofacitinib. The chain carries TRBV6-1 and TRBJ1-5; unclear D gene. CDR3 DNA: TGTGCCAGCAATGACGGGAATCAGCCCCAGCATTTT. Translating it yields CASNDGNQPQHF.